What follows are 18 T cell receptor beta chains derived from one specimen sequenced in a study of patients and donors after allogeneic stem cell transplantation. TCRdb fed the RT-PCR reads into MiXCR, producing one record per CDR3 protein. Here the sample spans 800,000 to 1,000,000 distinct CDR3 sequences, approximately 19% being singletons. The sequencing sample was made of blood, either unsorted or a sorted T cell fraction (not recorded which). The receptor source for this set is a human donor who was either an allogeneic HSCT recipient or a stem cell or donor lymphocyte infusion donor (not recorded which). It is not recorded whose cells these are; they may come from a transplant donor.

The chain carries TRBV20-1 and TRBJ1-4; D not resolved. Per the germline V gene, CDR1 is DFQATT and CDR2 is SNEGSKA (reference sequence). The CDR3 runs 13 residues. Trimming stripped 1 base from V and 5 bases from J, with 8 bases between. The CDR3 region has the DNA TGCAGTGCTAGAGGGCAGGAGAATGAAAAACTGTTTTTT. This encodes CSARGQENEKLFF.

There are a few counts of this clonotype. Germline and junction disagree at one end, which may indicate a read error. This chain connects TRBV7-7 to TRBJ2-3; a weak D match, TRBD2 (6 bases). The CDR3 length is 14 residues. The germline CDR1 and CDR2 sequences are SSHAT and FNYEAQ (reference sequence). The CDR3 spells CASSSPSSSATQYF. The CDR3 coding sequence is TGTGCTAGCAGCTCCCCCTCTTCTAGCGCCACGCAGTATTTT.

A few counts support this clonotype. V gene TRBV5-4 combines with J gene TRBJ2-7, with 9 bases lining up with TRBD1. This CDR3 region has 17 residues. Germline V lookup: CDR1 SGHNT, CDR2 YYREEE (reference sequence). Trimming took 4 bases from V and 1 from J; bases not matched to a gene: 12. The CDR3 nucleotides are TGTGCCAGCAGCAGAGCCGGGACAGGGATTCTGTCCTACGAGCAGTACTTC. Protein: CASSRAGTGILSYEQYF. Together with reference TRBV5-4 and TRBJ2-7, the CDR3 gives the full variable domain: ETGVTQSPTHLIKTRGQQVTLRCSSQSGHNTVSWYQQALGQGPQFIFQYYREEENGRGNFPPRFSGLQFPNYSSELNVNALELDDSALYLCASSRAGTGILSYEQYFGPGTRLTVT.

Ten or more counts support this clonotype. The chain uses TRBV12-3 or TRBV12-4 and TRBJ2-1, with a tentative D call TRBD2 (5 bases). The length of the CDR3 is 13 residues. Trimming pared 4 bases from V and 6 bases from J, leaving 10 bases between. The CDR3, as DNA: TGTGCCAGCAGTTCCGGGGTCCCCAATGAGCAGTTCTTC. It yields the protein CASSSGVPNEQFF.

This clonotype was found once. The chain has TRBV5-1 and TRBJ2-7; no firm D call. V was cut by 1 base and J by 9 bases, with 14 bases left in between. Germline V gene lookup returns CDR1 SGHRS and CDR2 YFSETQ. This CDR3 has 13 amino acids. The CDR3 nucleotides read TGCGCCAGCAGCTTGTCCCGGAGCGAGTGGCAGTACTTC. Its translation: CASSLSRSEWQYF.

V is TRBV20-1 and J is TRBJ1-3; D not certain. Trimming left V 4 bases short and J 0 bases short, with 13 bases between. Germline V gene lookup returns CDR1 DFQATT and CDR2 SNEGSKA (reference sequence). This CDR3 has 15 residues. CDR3 DNA: TGCAGTGCTACAAGGGCCCCCTTCTCTGGAAACACCATATATTTT. Amino acids: CSATRAPFSGNTIYF.

This clonotype appeared many times. The rearrangement joins TRBV27 to TRBJ1-5; D may be TRBD1 (5 bases). V was trimmed by 8 bases and J by 1 base, leaving 12 bases between them. This CDR3 region has 14 residues. Germline lookup yields CDR1 MNHEY and CDR2 SMNVEV (reference sequence). CDR3 in DNA: TGTGCCAGCTCCCGGGGGGTAAGCAATCAGCCCCAGCATTTT. Translated: CASSRGVSNQPQHF.

This chain uses TRBV20-1 with TRBJ1-4, with D uncertain. The CDR3 length is 16 residues. Trimming took off 6 bases at V and 0 bases at J, with 17 bases between the two ends. CDR1 is DFQATT, CDR2 SNEGSKA, per germline (reference sequence). CDR3 in amino acids: CSAVTRRVATNEKLFF. The CDR3 DNA reads TGCAGTGCCGTCACTAGGAGGGTTGCAACTAATGAAAAACTGTTTTTT.

In its sample, this clonotype was seen a few times. V gene TRBV29-1 combines with J gene TRBJ1-1, with D perhaps matching TRBD1 (5 bases). This CDR3 is built from 16 residues. Germline V gives CDR1 SQVTM, CDR2 ANQGSEA. Trimming left V 0 bases short and J 0 bases short, with 14 bases between. The CDR3 spells CSVEDRGGVMNTEAFF. In DNA, the CDR3 is TGCAGCGTTGAAGATCGGGGGGGGGTTATGAACACTGAAGCTTTCTTT. Supplemented by reference TRBV29-1 and TRBJ1-1, the full variable domain reads SAVISQKPSRDICQRGTSLTIQCQVDSQVTMMFWYRQQPGQSLTLIATANQGSEATYESGFVIDKFPISRPNLTFSTLTVSNMSPEDSSIYLCSVEDRGGVMNTEAFFGQGTRLTVV.

The V gene is TRBV10-3, the J gene TRBJ2-6; D unresolved. The ends were cut back, 2 bases at V and 0 bases at J, with 5 bases in the middle. The CDR3 is 15 residues long. Looked up from germline, CDR1 is ENHRY and CDR2 is SYGVKD. This CDR3 reads CAISEPRSGANVLTF. In DNA, the CDR3 is TGTGCCATCAGTGAGCCTCGCTCTGGGGCCAACGTCCTGACTTTC.

The chain joins TRBV7-9 to TRBJ2-5, with 7 bases matching TRBD2. This CDR3 has 16 residues. V lost 3 bases to trimming and J lost 4 bases; unmatched junction nucleotides: 11. CDR1 and CDR2 (germline): SEHNR, FQNEAQ (reference sequence). DNA of the CDR3: TGTGCCAGCAGCTTCAACCGAGCGGGGAGGGTAGAGACCCAGTACTTC. Its protein product is CASSFNRAGRVETQYF.

This rearrangement joins TRBV12-3 or TRBV12-4 to TRBJ2-1; 8 positions match TRBD2. With 7 bases clipped from V and 8 bases from J, the junction kept 10 bases outside the gene matches. The CDR3 loop spans 14 amino acids. CDR3 residues: CASKSGRVSHEQFF. The CDR3 bases are TGTGCCAGCAAGAGCGGGAGAGTTTCCCATGAGCAGTTCTTC.

The rearrangement uses TRBV29-1 and TRBJ2-1; D is tentatively TRBD1 or TRBD2 (5 bases each). Trimming stripped 6 bases from V and 0 bases from J, with 15 bases between. The CDR3 loop spans 15 amino acids. Germline V lookup: CDR1 SQVTM, CDR2 ANQGSEA. The CDR3 region has the DNA TGCAGCGTCCGACGGGACGGCAGCTCCTACAATGAGCAGTTCTTC. Protein product: CSVRRDGSSYNEQFF.

This clonotype was seen once. CDR3 DNA sequence: TGTGCCAGCAGCTTAGCGAGCGGAGAGACCTACAATGAGCAGTTCTTC. Amino acids: CASSLASGETYNEQFF. The chain couples TRBV11-3 to TRBJ2-1, with D maybe TRBD2 (5 bases). Germline CDR1 and CDR2: SGHNT and YENEEA. Trimming took off 1 base at V and 2 bases at J, with 12 bases between the two ends. The CDR3 is made up of 16 amino acids.

This chain uses TRBV12-3 or TRBV12-4 with TRBJ2-4; no reliable D call. This CDR3 spans 13 amino acids. With 5 bases removed from V and 1 base from J, the gap between germline ends came to 6 bases. This CDR3 reads CASSAMAKNIQYF. Here the CDR3 DNA reads TGTGCCAGCAGTGCCATGGCCAAAAACATTCAGTACTTC.

The rearrangement joins TRBV6-5 to TRBJ2-4, with 12 bases matching TRBD2. J gave up 8 bases and V 4 bases, and 9 bases lay outside the gene matches. CDR1 and CDR2 (germline): MNHEY, SVGAGI. The CDR3 is 16 residues long. The chain's CDR3 is CASSLRLAGEWDIQYF. The CDR3 nucleotides are TGTGCCAGCAGTTTGAGACTAGCGGGAGAGTGGGACATTCAGTACTTC.

The chain carries TRBV27 and TRBJ1-2, with 7 positions matching TRBD1. CDR1 and CDR2 (germline): MNHEY, SMNVEV (reference sequence). The CDR3 has 16 residues. V shed 11 bases, J shed 5 bases, and the junction held 20 bases outside the gene matches. Written as DNA, the CDR3 is TGTGCCCCCTATTCGACAGGGCCCCGAACTGTGTATGGCTACACCTTC. This encodes CAPYSTGPRTVYGYTF.

This clonotype came up many times. V and J are TRBV6-5 and TRBJ1-2; possibly TRBD1 for D (6 bases). Germline V lookup: CDR1 MNHEY, CDR2 SVGAGI. Trimming stripped 6 bases from V and 0 bases from J, with 14 bases between. This CDR3 comprises 15 residues. The CDR3 region has the DNA TGTGCCAGCAGCTACAACAGGGATTCTAACTATGGCTACACCTTC. Residues: CASSYNRDSNYGYTF.